The 19 T cell receptor beta chains given below trace back to one sample, sequenced in a study of blood T cell repertoires in COVID-19. The repertoire was sequenced with immunoSEQ multiplex PCR; TCRdb's copy has only in-frame clones and lacks some. This table holds 250,000 or so clones, approximately 88% found once. The sequencing input was PBMCs or T cells enriched from blood (not recorded which). The receptors were gathered from a woman in her 30s who had been exposed to COVID-19.

The V gene is TRBV14, the J gene TRBJ1-1, with TRBD1 matching over 7 bases. Germline values: CDR1 SGHDN, CDR2 FVKESK. Losses at the gene ends were 5 bases for V and 0 bases for J; bases not matched to a gene: 3. The CDR3 spans 14 residues. The chain's CDR3 is CASSYRGMNTEAFF. The CDR3 bases are TGTGCCAGCAGCTACAGGGGTATGAACACTGAAGCTTTCTTT.

V gene TRBV5-1 combines with J gene TRBJ2-3, with 13 bases identical to TRBD2. Germline V CDR1 and CDR2: SGHRS, YFSETQ. After removal of 0 bases from V and 8 bases from J, the junction contained 3 bases not matched to a gene. The length of the CDR3 is 15 residues. The CDR3 DNA follows: TGCGCCAGCAGCTTGGACGGGACTAGCGGGGTTACGCAGTATTTT. Protein product: CASSLDGTSGVTQYF.

The chain links TRBV19 to TRBJ1-1, with TRBD1 matching over 9 bases. In germline, CDR1 is LNHDA, CDR2 SQIVND (reference sequence). CDR3 size: 14 residues. J gave up 5 bases and V 8 bases, and 9 bases lay outside the gene matches. CDR3 nucleotide sequence: TGTGCCAGTCTAACAGGGGGCGCGAGGACTGAAGCTTTCTTT. Translation gives CASLTGGARTEAFF.

J is TRBJ2-5 and V is TRBV5-1; 7 bases fit TRBD2. The ends lost 0 bases at V and 1 base at J; junction bases unmatched: 3. The CDR3 spans 15 residues. CDR1 is SGHRS, CDR2 YFSETQ, per germline. CDR3 sequence (DNA): TGCGCCAGCAGCTTGGTTTCTAGCGGCCAAGAGACCCAGTACTTC. Its protein product is CASSLVSSGQETQYF.

The sample holds one count of this clone. The rearrangement links TRBV5-6 to TRBJ1-6; D is unclear. Germline V CDR1 and CDR2: SGHDT, YYEEEE. V lost 6 bases to trimming and J lost 7 bases, with 17 bases between them. CDR3 length equals 15 residues. The DNA of the CDR3 is TGTGCCAGCACCCTCGGAGAGCTCCCGAATTCACCCCTCCACTTT. As protein: CASTLGELPNSPLHF.

This clone was found once. The rearrangement uses TRBV5-1 and TRBJ1-6, with a possible D match to TRBD1 (6 bases). CDR3 length: 15 amino acids. V was cut by 0 bases and J by 6 bases, with 10 bases left in between. Germline assignment: CDR1 SGHRS and CDR2 YFSETQ. The chain's CDR3 is CASSLEGQLNSPLHF. The CDR3 DNA sequence: TGCGCCAGCAGCTTGGAAGGACAGCTTAATTCACCCCTCCACTTT.

The genes are TRBV5-1 and TRBJ2-2; TRBD1 agrees at 10 bases. The CDR3 totals 15 residues. Per the germline V gene, CDR1 is SGHRS and CDR2 is YFSETQ. Trimming cost V 2 bases and J 5 bases; bases outside gene matches: 3. CDR3 in amino acids: CASSLTGQGTGELFF. DNA of the CDR3: TGCGCCAGCAGCTTAACGGGACAGGGGACCGGGGAGCTGTTTTTT.

V is TRBV27 and J is TRBJ1-1; tentatively, D is TRBD1 (5 bases). The CDR3 length is 15 residues. V lost 5 bases to trimming and J lost 2 bases, with 15 bases between them. CDR1 is MNHEY and CDR2 is SMNVEV in the germline V gene (reference sequence). CDR3 nucleotides: TGTGCCAGCAGTCGTTCCGTCCAGGGAAACACTGAAGCTTTCTTT. Encoded protein: CASSRSVQGNTEAFF.

The J gene is TRBJ1-6, the V gene TRBV2; the match to TRBD1 covers 10 bases. The CDR3 loop spans 14 amino acids. The germline CDR1 and CDR2 sequences are SNHLY and FYNNEI. J was trimmed by 10 bases and V by 6 bases; bases with no gene match: 6. The CDR3 protein is CASRPTGGDSPLHF. The CDR3 coding sequence is TGTGCCAGCAGACCGACAGGGGGCGACTCACCCCTCCACTTT.

This chain links TRBV12-5 with TRBJ2-2; TRBD2 might be the D (5 bases). Trimming cost V 5 bases and J 5 bases, with 15 bases left between them. The CDR3 extends over 15 amino acids. CDR1 is LGHNT and CDR2 is FRNRAP in the germline V gene. DNA of the CDR3: TGTGCTAGTGGTCCTATAGGGAGATGGACCGGGGAGCTGTTTTTT. It translates to CASGPIGRWTGELFF.

The CDR3 sequence: CASSEELYSGYEQFF. CDR3 DNA sequence: TGTGCCAGCAGTGAAGAATTGTACAGTGGGTATGAGCAGTTCTTC. The J gene is TRBJ2-1, the V gene TRBV6-1; no reliable D call. This CDR3 spans 15 amino acids. The V end was cut by 1 base, the J end by 8 bases, with 15 bases between. Germline V gene lookup returns CDR1 MNHNS and CDR2 SASEGT.

The chain couples TRBV7-9 to TRBJ1-5, with D hard to call. This CDR3 has 17 residues. Trimming pared 5 bases from V and 3 bases from J, leaving 20 bases between. The germline V gene encodes CDR1 SEHNR and CDR2 FQNEAQ (reference sequence). CDR3 in DNA: TGTGCCAGCAGCCCCGACCCGGGAACTACTCTCAATCAGCCCCAGCATTTT. As protein: CASSPDPGTTLNQPQHF.

The chain uses TRBV12-3 or TRBV12-4 and TRBJ2-7; tentatively, D is TRBD2 (5 bases). The ends were cut back, 3 bases at V and 7 bases at J, with 13 bases in the middle. The CDR3 has 13 residues. The DNA for the CDR3 is TGTGCCAGCAGTTTGGACTGGCTGAGGGAGCAGTACTTC. Residues: CASSLDWLREQYF.

The chain joins TRBV30 to TRBJ2-7; 12 bases line up with TRBD2. This CDR3 has 14 residues. Losses at the gene ends were 3 bases for V and 4 bases for J; bases not matched to a gene: 4. Germline V gene lookup returns CDR1 GTSNPN and CDR2 SVGIG (reference sequence). The CDR3 nucleotides read TGTGCCTGGAGCCCGCTAGCGGGAGGGTACGAGCAGTACTTC. Amino acids: CAWSPLAGGYEQYF.

The rearrangement uses TRBV9 and TRBJ2-1; no definite D call. Germline CDR1 is SGDLS and CDR2 is YYNGEE. The CDR3 covers 14 residues. V lost 0 bases and J lost 5, with 9 bases in between. CDR3 nucleotides: TGTGCCAGCAGCGTAGTTGTCTTCGACAATGAGCAGTTCTTC. Its protein product is CASSVVVFDNEQFF.

The chain is built from TRBV6-5 and TRBJ1-3, with no clear D. The CDR3 is 13 amino acids. Germline CDR1 and CDR2: MNHEY and SVGAGI. V lost 6 bases to trimming and J lost 0 bases, with 6 bases between them. CDR3 DNA: TGTGCCAGCAGACACCGCTCTGGAAACACCATATATTTT. The encoded protein is CASRHRSGNTIYF.

CDR3 sequence: CASSLGTISYEQYF. The CDR3 bases are TGTGCCAGCAGTTTGGGGACTATCTCCTACGAGCAGTACTTC. The chain couples TRBV28 to TRBJ2-7; 7 nucleotides match TRBD2. Trimming at V came to 3 bases and at J to 0 bases, leaving 2 bases not matched to a gene. The V gene's germline CDR1 is MDHEN and CDR2 SYDVKM. The CDR3 is 14 residues long.

The rearrangement uses TRBV28 and TRBJ1-5, with 8 positions matching TRBD1. With V trimmed by 5 bases and J by 5 bases, 5 bases remained unmatched. The CDR3 extends over 14 amino acids. Germline V gene data show CDR1 as MDHEN and CDR2 as SYDVKM. The chain's CDR3 is CASSGQGWYQPQHF. As DNA, the CDR3 is TGTGCCAGCAGTGGACAGGGTTGGTATCAGCCCCAGCATTTT.

The chain carries TRBV30 and TRBJ1-2; possibly TRBD1 for D (5 bases). CDR1 GTSNPN and CDR2 SVGIG come from the germline V gene (reference sequence). V shed 3 bases and J shed 1 base, with 9 bases lying between them. This CDR3 region has 13 residues. The CDR3 protein is CAWRRGSNYGYTF. CDR3 in DNA: TGTGCCTGGAGAAGGGGAAGTAACTATGGCTACACCTTC.